This TCR beta chain was recovered during a study of read filtering for tumor transcriptome and immune sequencing (TCRdb year 2020). With regard to the full study: The cohort was composed of about 18 male and some 13 female patients, with a mean age of approximately 66 years and an age range of about 40 to 90. Under revised international staging, roughly 8 patients fell into R-ISS I, more than 15 into R-ISS II and six or seven into R-ISS III. After DNase treatment, whole-transcriptome libraries were prepared with the TruSeq RNA Access Library Prep Kit. TCR-region mapped reads per sample ranged from about 4 to 10.27 million with IR-seq versus only roughly 75 to 1273 with RNA-seq. Using the same bone marrow samples, the study ran both targeted immune repertoire sequencing and bulk whole-transcriptome sequencing and then compared the TCR repertoires from each method. A main aim was a read-filtering strategy for immune repertoire data, specifically whether clonotypes supported by a single read should be removed.

This clonotype was seen ten or more times. Its binding antigen is unknown. There are no base qualities to consult, and no much larger clone falls within one base. Starting from roughly 440 ng RNA, TCR libraries were constructed with the Immunoverse kit using molecular barcoded adaptors that cover the alpha/delta and beta/gamma chains. TCR library preparation used the same RNA that was used for transcriptome sequencing. Sequencing of TCR libraries was carried out on an Illumina HiSeq 4000 with 2 x 150 cycles. In the paper's pipeline: MiXCR aligned TCR reads to human V, D, J and C references and assembled the aligned reads into CDR3 clonotypes, with quality filtering and error correction included. The tcR package in R was used for analysis of clonotype counts and gene usage diversity. For inspection of raw mapping reads, RNA-seq reads were mapped by STAR aligner version 2.5.3a onto GRCh37 of the human genome. IR-seq fastq files were randomly downsampled with Seqtk 1.3 to test the effect of sequencing depth on detected clonotypes. Starting from the raw public reads, TCRdb applied fastp trimming at Q25, assembled clones with MiXCR and retained in-frame beta chains. A single entry per CDR3 protein holds the most common genes and DNA from its merged rows. These V and J calls are TCRdb output, not the study's own analysis. Across this sample there are 75,000 to 90,000 distinct CDR3 sequences, with roughly an eighth seen only once. The ten largest clonotypes hold 15% of the sample.

Study-level results and caveats: The sorted CD138-negative fraction was not purified T cells but a mixed bone marrow immune population. Removing single-read clonotypes increased the correlation between IR-seq and RNA-seq shared clonotype proportions. Compared with RNA-seq, IR-seq captured clonotypes at much greater depth and more reliably, and a smaller IR-seq throughput was enough to identify most of the shared clonotypes. In IR-seq, 80% to 85% of clonotypes but 3% to 4% of total reads were represented by single-read clonotypes, whereas in RNA-seq, 74.6% of clonotypes and about 40% of reads were represented by single-read clonotypes.

Deletion took 7 bases off V and 2 bases off J, with a span of 11 bases between the germline ends. The CDR3, cysteine through phenylalanine, is 13 amino acids long. Only the CDR3 portion is preserved as DNA: 39 bases, with reading frame beginning at the first base. The germline V gene yields ENHRY for CDR1 and SYGVKD for CDR2. Bone marrow was sampled from every patient at the time of active disease. Isolation of bone marrow mononuclear cells was performed by Ficoll-Hypaque density gradient centrifugation. To remove myeloma plasma cells, the cells were labeled with CD138 magnetic microbeads on a MACS separator, and CD138-negative cells were then collected by negative selection. Flow cytometry on an Attune NxT with CD138 antibodies was used to check the purity of the isolated cells. TRIzol reagent was used to extract total RNA, which was then quantified with a NanoDrop spectrophotometer. Paired RNA-seq and IR-seq were performed on the CD138-negative bone marrow sample of each patient.

The receptor's source is a donor aged 40 or older with multiple myeloma. This chain is built from TRBV10-3 and TRBJ1-2, with the D segment identity uncertain. The specimen was a population of CD138-negative cells sorted from bone marrow. The cell subset or site label here, explained by the study, means: bone marrow mononuclear cells depleted of CD138+ plasma/myeloma cells by negative magnetic selection. In nucleotides, the sequence is TGTGCCATCACTAACGGGTTGAACTATGGCTACACCTTC. Its translation is CAITNGLNYGYTF.